The 9 T cell receptor beta chains reported below all come from one sample, sequenced in a study of blood T cell repertoires in COVID-19. TCRdb keeps only in-frame clones here, not all; method: immunoSEQ multiplex PCR. Of under 35,000 clones in the sample, 88% were seen once. Sequences were obtained from peripheral blood. These receptors were collected from a man between 60 and 75 years old with active COVID-19.

This clone was counted between two and nine times. The chain joins TRBV6-5 to TRBJ2-7; 10 positions match TRBD1. CDR3 length equals 13 residues. Germline V gene sequence: CDR1 MNHEY, CDR2 SVGAGI. Trimming at V came to 9 bases and at J to 7 bases, leaving 9 bases not matched to a gene. This chain's CDR3 is CASRQGAREEQYF. CDR3 DNA sequence: TGTGCCAGTCGACAGGGGGCAAGGGAAGAGCAGTACTTC.

This clone was counted a few times. The chain has TRBV24-1 and TRBJ2-7; 8 bases match TRBD2. The CDR3 spans 15 residues. J was trimmed by 3 bases and V by 5 bases; bases with no gene match: 8. Per the germline V gene, CDR1 is KGHDR and CDR2 is SFDVKD. The CDR3 region has the DNA TGTGCCACCAGTGCCCAACTAGCGGAGAGCTACGAGCAGTACTTC. It specifies CATSAQLAESYEQYF.

This chain uses TRBV25-1 with TRBJ1-2, with TRBD1 identical over 8 bases. J was trimmed by 8 bases and V by 4 bases; bases with no gene match: 3. Germline V lookup: CDR1 MGHDK, CDR2 SYGVNS. This CDR3 is 12 amino acids long. DNA of the CDR3: TGTGCCAGCAGTGCCGGACAGGGCGGCTACACCTTC. Translated, it gives CASSAGQGGYTF.

The rearrangement links TRBV5-1 to TRBJ2-6; no clear D. Per germline, CDR1 SGHRS and CDR2 YFSETQ. The CDR3 is 15 residues long. The germline V and J ends were trimmed by 4 bases and 0 bases, with 8 bases remaining between them. The CDR3 sequence: CASSHTNSGANVLTF. The CDR3 DNA reads as TGCGCCAGCAGCCATACTAACTCTGGGGCCAACGTCCTGACTTTC.

The chain employs TRBV10-2 and TRBJ2-2, with D perhaps matching TRBD2 (5 bases). The V gene lost 7 bases and the J gene lost 4 bases, with 16 bases spanning the gap. CDR1 and CDR2 from the germline V gene are WSHSY and SAAADI. The CDR3 spans 15 residues. The CDR3 coding sequence is TGCGCCAGCACCCCTGGCGGGTCGGGCACCGGGGAGCTGTTTTTT. This sequence encodes CASTPGGSGTGELFF.

This chain uses TRBV7-2 with TRBJ2-1; D uncertain. The germline gives CDR1 SGHTA, CDR2 FQGNSA. Trimming took off 8 bases at V and 8 bases at J, with 10 bases between the two ends. The CDR3 has 11 amino acids. The CDR3 is CASGRQDEQFF. The CDR3 nucleotides read TGTGCCAGCGGAAGGCAGGATGAGCAGTTCTTC.

The rearrangement uses TRBV4-1 and TRBJ2-1; D might be TRBD1 (6 bases). The CDR3 is 15 residues long. V was pared by 4 bases and J by 1 base, with 11 bases between. Per the germline V gene, CDR1 is MGHRA and CDR2 is YSYEKL. In DNA, the CDR3 is TGCGCCAGCAGCCCCTTGACAGGTTCCTACAATGAGCAGTTCTTC. It codes for CASSPLTGSYNEQFF.

The chain combines TRBV7-8 with TRBJ2-3, with D perhaps TRBD1 (6 bases). CDR3 length: 14 amino acids. Trimming shortened V by 5 bases and J by 3 bases, and 12 bases separated the two germline ends. Germline V lookup: CDR1 SGHVS, CDR2 FQNEAQ. The CDR3: CASSHFRGTDTQYF. DNA for the CDR3: TGTGCCAGCAGCCACTTCAGGGGTACAGATACGCAGTATTTT.

The rearrangement links TRBV7-3 to TRBJ1-2; 7 bases agree with TRBD1. This CDR3 has 15 residues. CDR1 and CDR2 (germline): SGHTA, FQGTGA. The ends lost 1 base at V and 5 bases at J; junction bases unmatched: 7. CDR3: CASSLRETGNYGYTF. The CDR3 DNA sequence: TGTGCCAGCAGCTTAAGGGAGACAGGGAATTATGGCTACACCTTC.